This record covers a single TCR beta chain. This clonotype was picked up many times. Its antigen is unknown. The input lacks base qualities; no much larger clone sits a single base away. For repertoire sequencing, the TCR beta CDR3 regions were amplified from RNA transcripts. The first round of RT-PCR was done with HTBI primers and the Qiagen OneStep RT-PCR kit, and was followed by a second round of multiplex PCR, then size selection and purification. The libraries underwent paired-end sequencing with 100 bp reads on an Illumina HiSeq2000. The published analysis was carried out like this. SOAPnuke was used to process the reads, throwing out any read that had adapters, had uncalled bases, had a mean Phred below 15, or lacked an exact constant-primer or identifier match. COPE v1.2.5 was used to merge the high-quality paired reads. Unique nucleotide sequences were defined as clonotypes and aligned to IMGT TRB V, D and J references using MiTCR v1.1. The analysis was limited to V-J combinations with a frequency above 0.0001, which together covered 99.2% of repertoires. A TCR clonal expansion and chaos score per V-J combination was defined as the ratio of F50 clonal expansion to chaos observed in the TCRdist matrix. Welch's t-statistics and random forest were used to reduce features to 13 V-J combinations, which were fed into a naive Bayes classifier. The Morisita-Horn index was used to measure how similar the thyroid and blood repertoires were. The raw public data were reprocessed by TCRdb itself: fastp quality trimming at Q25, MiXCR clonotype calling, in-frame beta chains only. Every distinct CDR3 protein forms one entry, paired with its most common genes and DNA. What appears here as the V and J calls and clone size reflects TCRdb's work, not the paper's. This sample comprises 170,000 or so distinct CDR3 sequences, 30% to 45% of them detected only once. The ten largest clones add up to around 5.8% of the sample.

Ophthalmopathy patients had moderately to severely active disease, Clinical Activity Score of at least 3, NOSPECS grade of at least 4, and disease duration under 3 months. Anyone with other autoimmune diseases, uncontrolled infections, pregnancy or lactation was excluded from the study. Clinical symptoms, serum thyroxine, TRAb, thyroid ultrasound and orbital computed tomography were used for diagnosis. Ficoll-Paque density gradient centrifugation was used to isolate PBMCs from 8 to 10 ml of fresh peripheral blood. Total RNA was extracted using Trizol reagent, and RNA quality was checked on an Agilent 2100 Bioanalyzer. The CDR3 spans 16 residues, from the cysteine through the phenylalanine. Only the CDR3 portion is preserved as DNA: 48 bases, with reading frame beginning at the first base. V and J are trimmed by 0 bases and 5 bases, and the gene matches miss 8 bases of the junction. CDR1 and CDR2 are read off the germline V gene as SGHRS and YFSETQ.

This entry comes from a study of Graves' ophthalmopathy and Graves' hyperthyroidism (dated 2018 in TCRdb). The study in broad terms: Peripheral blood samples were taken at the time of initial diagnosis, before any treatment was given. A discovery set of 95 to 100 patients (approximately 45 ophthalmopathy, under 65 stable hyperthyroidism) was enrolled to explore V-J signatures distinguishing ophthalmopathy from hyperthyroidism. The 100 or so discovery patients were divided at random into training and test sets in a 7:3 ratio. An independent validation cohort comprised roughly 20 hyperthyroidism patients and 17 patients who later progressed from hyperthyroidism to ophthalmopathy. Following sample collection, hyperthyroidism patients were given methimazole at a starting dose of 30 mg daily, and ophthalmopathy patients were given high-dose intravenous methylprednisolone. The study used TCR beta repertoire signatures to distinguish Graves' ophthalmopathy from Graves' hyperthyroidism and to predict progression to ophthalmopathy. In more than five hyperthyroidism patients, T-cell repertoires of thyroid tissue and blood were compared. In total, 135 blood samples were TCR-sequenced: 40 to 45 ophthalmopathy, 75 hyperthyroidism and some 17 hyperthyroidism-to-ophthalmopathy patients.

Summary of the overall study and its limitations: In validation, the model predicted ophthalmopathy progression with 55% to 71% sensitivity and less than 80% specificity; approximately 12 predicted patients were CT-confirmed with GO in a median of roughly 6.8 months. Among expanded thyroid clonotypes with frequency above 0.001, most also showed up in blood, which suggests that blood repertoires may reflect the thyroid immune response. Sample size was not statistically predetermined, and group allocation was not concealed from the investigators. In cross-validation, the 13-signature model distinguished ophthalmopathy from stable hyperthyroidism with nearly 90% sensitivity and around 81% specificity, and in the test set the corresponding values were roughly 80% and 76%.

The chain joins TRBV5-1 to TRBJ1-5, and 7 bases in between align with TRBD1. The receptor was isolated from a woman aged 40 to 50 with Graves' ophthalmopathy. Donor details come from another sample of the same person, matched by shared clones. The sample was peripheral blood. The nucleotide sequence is TGCGCCAGCAGCTTGGCGGTACAGGGGCCCCATCAGCCCCAGCATTTT. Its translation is CASSLAVQGPHQPQHF.